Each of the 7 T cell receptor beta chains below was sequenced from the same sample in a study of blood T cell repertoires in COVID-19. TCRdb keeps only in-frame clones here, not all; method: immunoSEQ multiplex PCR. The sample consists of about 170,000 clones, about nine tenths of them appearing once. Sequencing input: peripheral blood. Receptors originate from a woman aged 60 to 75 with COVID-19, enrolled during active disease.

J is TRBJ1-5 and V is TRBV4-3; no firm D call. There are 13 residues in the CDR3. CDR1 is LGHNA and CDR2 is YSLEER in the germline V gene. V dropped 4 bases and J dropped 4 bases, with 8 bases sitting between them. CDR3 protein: CASSLTENQPQHF. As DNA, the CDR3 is TGCGCCAGCAGCCTAACAGAAAATCAGCCCCAGCATTTT.

The CDR3 coding sequence is TGTGCCAGCAGCCTGACTAGCGGCTACAATGAGCAGTTCTTC. Translating it yields CASSLTSGYNEQFF. V and J are TRBV2 and TRBJ2-1; 9 bases are shared with TRBD2. Germline V gives CDR1 SNHLY, CDR2 FYNNEI. V shed 6 bases and J 3 bases; nucleotides not matched to a gene: 3. The CDR3 has 14 residues. The entire variable domain, with the rest obtained from reference TRBV2 and TRBJ2-1, is as follows: EPEVTQTPSHQVTQMGQEVILRCVPISNHLYFYWYRQILGQKVEFLVSFYNNEISEKSEIFDDQFSVERPDGSNFTLKIRSTKLEDSAMYFCASSLTSGYNEQFFGPGTRLTVL.

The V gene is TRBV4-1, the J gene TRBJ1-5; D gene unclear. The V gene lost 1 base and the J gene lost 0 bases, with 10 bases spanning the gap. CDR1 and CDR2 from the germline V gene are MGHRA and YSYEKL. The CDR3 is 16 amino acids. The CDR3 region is CASSQGLIVSNQPQHF. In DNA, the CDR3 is TGCGCCAGCAGCCAAGGACTGATCGTTAGCAATCAGCCCCAGCATTTT.

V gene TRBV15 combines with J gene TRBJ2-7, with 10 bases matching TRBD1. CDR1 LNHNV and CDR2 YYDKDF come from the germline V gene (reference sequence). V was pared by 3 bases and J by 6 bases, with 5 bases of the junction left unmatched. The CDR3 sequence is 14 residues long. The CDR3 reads CATSRPGQGSEQYF. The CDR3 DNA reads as TGTGCCACCAGCAGGCCGGGACAGGGGTCCGAGCAGTACTTC.

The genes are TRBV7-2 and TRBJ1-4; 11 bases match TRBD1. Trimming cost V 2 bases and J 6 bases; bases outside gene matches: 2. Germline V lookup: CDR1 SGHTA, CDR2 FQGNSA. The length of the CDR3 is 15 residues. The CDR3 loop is CASSLLGQGDEKLFF. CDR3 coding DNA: TGTGCCAGCAGCTTATTGGGACAGGGGGATGAAAAACTGTTTTTT. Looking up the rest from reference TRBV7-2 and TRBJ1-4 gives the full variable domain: GAGVSQSPSNKVTEKGKDVELRCDPISGHTALYWYRQSLGQGLEFLIYFQGNSAPDKSGLPSDRFSAERTGGSVSTLTIQRTQQEDSAVYLCASSLLGQGDEKLFFGSGTQLSVL.

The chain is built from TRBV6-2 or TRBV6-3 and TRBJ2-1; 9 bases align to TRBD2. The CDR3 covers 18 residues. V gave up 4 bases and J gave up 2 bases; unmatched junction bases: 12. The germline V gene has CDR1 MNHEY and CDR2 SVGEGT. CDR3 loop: CASSSHREAGGPYNEQFF. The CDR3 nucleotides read TGTGCCAGCAGTTCCCACAGGGAAGCGGGAGGTCCCTACAATGAGCAGTTCTTC.

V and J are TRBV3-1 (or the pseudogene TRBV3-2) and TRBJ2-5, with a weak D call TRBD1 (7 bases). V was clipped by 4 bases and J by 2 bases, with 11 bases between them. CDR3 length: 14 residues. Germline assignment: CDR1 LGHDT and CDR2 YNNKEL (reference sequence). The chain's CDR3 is CASSLQGTQETQYF. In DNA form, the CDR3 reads TGTGCCAGCAGCCTACAGGGGACTCAAGAGACCCAGTACTTC.